This T cell receptor (beta chain) was obtained from a study of blood T cell repertoires in COVID-19. Turning to the study itself: COVID-19 samples collected from the United States, Italy and Spain covered acute and convalescent phases.

Authors' analysis steps: Quantification of nucleated cells was approximated via reference gene primer amplification. Assay: immunoSEQ multiplex PCR; the TCRdb copy retains only in-frame clones and omits some. V, J and clone size derive from that table, while D and trimming were established from the DNA sequence. Of 200,000 or so clones in the sample, under 90% were seen once. This CDR3 has 17 residues. Germline-derived CDR1 and CDR2 are LNHDA and SQIVND (reference sequence). V was shortened by 4 bases and J by 2 bases, with 19 bases between the two germline ends. Sequenced material: peripheral blood. This TCR came from a man at least 80 years old with acute or convalescent COVID-19. The rearrangement joins TRBV19 to TRBJ2-3; weak D call: TRBD1 (6 bases). The CDR3: CASSRTGTTRNTDTQYF. The CDR3 DNA follows: TGTGCCAGTAGTAGAACCGGGACAACCAGGAACACAGATACGCAGTATTTT. Together with reference TRBV19 and TRBJ2-3, the CDR3 gives the full variable domain: DGGITQSPKYLFRKEGQNVTLSCEQNLNHDAMYWYRQDPGQGLRLIYYSQIVNDFQKGDIAEGYSVSREKKESFPLTVTSAQKNPTAFYLCASSRTGTTRNTDTQYFGPGTRLTVL.